This is a list of T cell receptor beta chains from one sample in a study of regulatory T cells in long-lasting Graves disease. Each CDR3 protein is one row after TCRdb ran MiXCR on the multiplex PCR reads. The sample consists of 700,000 or so distinct CDR3 sequences, about 32% of them appearing once. Sequenced here: peripheral blood mononuclear cells (PBMCs), sampled when the disease was refractory, from a patient treated with antithyroid drugs. All receptors derive from a female donor with Graves disease. Each CDR3 is given with its conserved first and last residue. A D gene is named only where the DNA matches it firmly. Some rows mark clone size as missing; the rest say once, few, many or name a class of expanded clone.

NA	NA	TRBV6-1	TRBJ2-7	CASSVLRPPYEQYF	TGTGCCAGCAGTGTATTGAGGCCCCCCTACGAGCAGTACTTC
few	TRBD1	TRBV7-9	TRBJ1-1	CASSLGTGTANTEAFF	TGTGCCAGCAGCTTAGGTACGGGGACAGCGAACACTGAAGCTTTCTTT
many	TRBD1	TRBV12-3/TRBV12-4	TRBJ1-2	CASSLEGTGGYGYTF	TGTGCCAGCAGTTTAGAGGGGACAGGGGGCTATGGCTACACCTTC
few	TRBD1	TRBV6-1	TRBJ1-2	CASSEVVGGFYGYTF	TGTGCCAGCAGTGAAGTGGTAGGGGGCTTCTATGGCTACACCTTC
once	NA	TRBV30	TRBJ2-7	CAWSVQGRYEQYF	TGTGCCTGGAGTGTCCAGGGTAGGTACGAGCAGTACTTC
many	NA	TRBV28	TRBJ2-4	CASSLQGLSLAKNIQYF	TGTGCCAGCAGTTTGCAGGGTTTGAGTTTGGCCAAAAACATTCAGTACTTC
many	TRBD1	TRBV6-1	TRBJ1-2	CASSEAGQGKHYGYTF	TGTGCCAGCAGTGAAGCGGGACAGGGGAAGCACTATGGCTACACCTTC
NA	NA	TRBV19	TRBJ2-7	CASSPLNRQASEQYF	TGTGCCAGTAGTCCACTAAATCGACAGGCCTCCGAGCAGTACTTC
NA	NA	TRBV30	TRBJ1-5	CAWRGEGQSNQPQHF	TGTGCCTGGAGGGGGGAGGGACAATCCAATCAGCCCCAGCATTTT
many	NA	TRBV6-1	TRBJ2-7	CASSRARTYEQYF	TGTGCCAGCAGCAGGGCCCGAACCTACGAGCAGTACTTC